This T cell receptor beta chain was identified during a study of T cell clones after liver transplantation. Study context: TCRbeta sequencing after a pre-transplant mixed lymphocyte reaction identified graft-donor-reactive clones, later tracked in post-transplant blood. Study-level results: Small, mixed patient groups and varying post-transplant times limit these conclusions. Graft donor-reactive T cells possibly entered the graft instead of undergoing deletion.

CDR3 size: 16 residues. Germline trimming cut 5 bases from V and 4 bases from J; bases unmatched to any gene: 12. The germline V gene encodes CDR1 LGHNT and CDR2 FRNRAP. Unstimulated PBMCs were sorted into CD3+CD4+ and CD3+CD8+ populations. About this clone itself: The antigen remains unidentified.

The protocol was immunoSEQ multiplex PCR, while the TCRdb copy is restricted to in-frame clones and leaves out a portion. The table includes roughly 97,000 clones, around 86% detected once. The clonotype comes from a human donor who received a liver transplant. The V call is TRBV12-5, the J call TRBJ2-3; 7 positions match TRBD1. The sample here was CD4+ T cells from blood, taken before liver transplant. DNA of the CDR3: TGTGCTAGTGGTACAAGGACAGGCGGAGTATCAGATACGCAGTATTTT. Amino acid sequence: CASGTRTGGVSDTQYF.